The 14 T cell receptor beta chains below were found in one sample sequenced in a study of Ad26.COV2.S vaccination and SARS-CoV-2 variants. The table came from immunoSEQ multiplex PCR; TCRdb's copy has only in-frame clones and leaves some out. The sample holds about 350,000 clones; approximately 81% are singletons and the top ten take approximately 3.5%. Specified treatment: over 15 received Ad26.COV2.S at low or high dose, single or two shots; 5 received placebo; per-sample allocation not given. Collection of samples fell on day 63 after the first vaccine or placebo injection. The sequenced sample was peripheral blood, obtained in a trial of Ad26.COV2.S vaccine versus placebo. All receptors derive from a person between 18 and 60 years old who received the Ad26.COV2.S COVID-19 vaccine or a placebo.

The V and J genes are TRBV6-5 and TRBJ2-7; D remains unclear. The V gene's germline CDR1 is MNHEY and CDR2 SVGAGI. There are 14 residues in the CDR3. The V gene lost 2 bases and the J gene lost 0 bases, with 8 bases spanning the gap. Here the CDR3 reads CASSYDDISYEQYF. In nucleotides, the CDR3 is TGTGCCAGCAGTTACGACGACATCTCCTACGAGCAGTACTTC.

This rearrangement joins TRBV7-9 to TRBJ2-3, with unresolved D. CDR3 length: 16 amino acids. V was pared by 4 bases and J by 5 bases, with 19 bases between. The germline gives CDR1 SEHNR, CDR2 FQNEAQ (reference sequence). This CDR3 is CASSWTGAPRVDTQYF. CDR3 sequence (DNA): TGTGCCAGCAGCTGGACCGGAGCGCCCCGGGTAGATACGCAGTATTTT.

This clone has just a few counts. The rearrangement links TRBV7-2 to TRBJ2-1; D is undetermined. Germline-derived CDR1 and CDR2 are SGHTA and FQGNSA. This CDR3 spans 14 amino acids. V lost 1 base and J 6 bases, leaving 10 bases between the germline ends. The CDR3 loop is CASSLGYSTNEQFF. In DNA, the CDR3 is TGTGCCAGCAGCTTAGGGTACTCTACCAATGAGCAGTTCTTC.

The J gene is TRBJ2-2, the V gene TRBV3-1 (or the pseudogene TRBV3-2); tentatively, D is TRBD1 or TRBD2 (6 bases each). The CDR3 has 15 residues. CDR1 is LGHDT, CDR2 YNNKEL, per germline (reference sequence). Trimming removed 6 bases from V and 6 bases from J, with 17 bases in between. The CDR3 loop reads CASSPVGGRSGELFF. The CDR3 region has the DNA TGTGCCAGCAGTCCGGTGGGGGGCAGGTCCGGGGAGCTGTTTTTT.

This clone was detected once. The rearrangement links TRBV11-2 to TRBJ2-3; either TRBD1 or TRBD2 may fit D (5 bases each). The germline V and J ends were trimmed by 5 bases and 3 bases, with 18 bases remaining between them. Germline CDR1 SGHAT, CDR2 FQNNGV. The CDR3 has 16 amino acids. Here the CDR3 reads CASSQRDALRTDTQYF. CDR3 sequence (DNA): TGTGCCAGCAGCCAACGGGACGCCCTAAGGACAGATACGCAGTATTTT.

The chain uses TRBV20-1 and TRBJ2-1; TRBD2 matches at 9 bases. Germline V gene data show CDR1 as DFQATT and CDR2 as SNEGSKA (reference sequence). This CDR3 has 14 amino acids. With V trimmed by 6 bases and J by 5 bases, 8 bases remained unmatched. The CDR3 region has the DNA TGCAGTGCCAGTAGCGGGAGAGGCGACAATGAGCAGTTCTTC. Translation gives CSASSGRGDNEQFF.

This chain connects TRBV24-1 to TRBJ2-7; D not certain. CDR1 and CDR2 (germline): KGHDR, SFDVKD. This CDR3 comprises 14 residues. V was trimmed by 4 bases and J by 2 bases, leaving 11 bases between them. CDR3 loop: CATSDPDGTYEQYF. CDR3 DNA sequence: TGTGCCACCAGTGACCCCGACGGAACCTACGAGCAGTACTTC.

The rearrangement links TRBV19 to TRBJ1-2, with unresolved D. The CDR3 spans 13 residues. Trimming cost V 0 bases and J 2 bases, with 4 bases left between them. Germline loops: CDR1 LNHDA, CDR2 SQIVND (reference sequence). The CDR3 sequence: CASSIERNYGYTF. As DNA, the CDR3 is TGTGCCAGTAGTATAGAGCGCAACTATGGCTACACCTTC.

The chain employs TRBV5-6 and TRBJ2-2, with D unclear. The CDR3 runs 15 residues. The V end lost 4 bases, the J end lost 5 bases, and 15 bases lay between the germline ends. Germline V gives CDR1 SGHDT, CDR2 YYEEEE. The CDR3 protein is CASSEGLGETGELFF. CDR3 nucleotide sequence: TGTGCCAGCAGCGAAGGATTGGGTGAGACCGGGGAGCTGTTTTTT.

Only a few counts were recorded for this clone. The chain employs TRBV7-7 and TRBJ1-3; D uncertain. The CDR3 length is 15 residues. Germline V gene sequence: CDR1 SSHAT, CDR2 FNYEAQ (reference sequence). Trimming stripped 5 bases from V and 0 bases from J, with 11 bases between. This CDR3 reads CASSPLSSSGNTIYF. CDR3 sequence (DNA): TGTGCCAGCAGCCCCCTTTCGAGCTCTGGAAACACCATATATTTT.

The chain uses TRBV9 and TRBJ2-1; D assignment may be TRBD1 or TRBD2 (5 bases each). The V gene lost 1 base and the J gene lost 4 bases, with 15 bases spanning the gap. CDR3 length: 16 residues. Germline CDR1 is SGDLS and CDR2 is YYNGEE. The CDR3 reads CASSVMAEAGYNEQFF. The CDR3 DNA reads as TGTGCCAGCAGCGTAATGGCGGAGGCAGGGTACAATGAGCAGTTCTTC. The whole variable domain, filled in from reference TRBV9 and TRBJ2-1, reads DSGVTQTPKHLITATGQRVTLRCSPRSGDLSVYWYQQSLDQGLQFLIQYYNGEERAKGNILERFSAQQFPDLHSELNLSSLELGDSALYFCASSVMAEAGYNEQFFGPGTRLTVL.

V is TRBV7-6 and J is TRBJ2-3; 9 bases fit TRBD1. The CDR3 spans 17 residues. Trimming took 10 bases from V and 0 from J; bases not matched to a gene: 14. Germline CDR1 and CDR2: SGHVS and FNYEAQ. The CDR3 sequence: CAKPPDRGLLSTDTQYF. The CDR3 nucleotides read TGTGCCAAACCCCCGGACAGGGGTCTACTTAGCACAGATACGCAGTATTTT.

The V and J genes are TRBV9 and TRBJ2-6; D is possibly TRBD1 (6 bases). The CDR3 sequence is 16 residues long. Trimming left V 0 bases short and J 4 bases short, with 11 bases between. The germline CDR1 and CDR2 sequences are SGDLS and YYNGEE. The CDR3 is CASSVGQGQGANVLTF. CDR3 coding DNA: TGTGCCAGCAGCGTAGGTCAGGGGCAGGGGGCCAACGTCCTGACTTTC.

The V gene is TRBV7-8, the J gene TRBJ2-7, with TRBD1 identical over 9 bases. Germline assignment: CDR1 SGHVS and CDR2 FQNEAQ. This CDR3 has 15 residues. J gave up 0 bases and V 5 bases, and 5 bases lay outside the gene matches. The chain's CDR3 is CASSDGQGSSYEQYF. The CDR3 DNA follows: TGTGCCAGCAGCGACGGACAGGGGAGCTCCTACGAGCAGTACTTC. Full variable domain (outside the CDR3, taken from reference TRBV7-8 and TRBJ2-7): GAGVSQSPRYKVAKRGQDVALRCDPISGHVSLFWYQQALGQGPEFLTYFQNEAQLDKSGLPSDRFFAERPEGSVSTLKIQRTQQEDSAVYLCASSDGQGSSYEQYFGPGTRLTVT.